This T cell receptor (beta chain) was recorded in a study of cytomegalovirus exposure and HLA in healthy donors. The primer mix had 60 Vbeta and 13 Jbeta primers. The data were produced by immunoSEQ multiplex PCR, yet TCRdb's version contains in-frame clones alone and is incomplete. The sample contains about 160,000 clones, about 80% of which appear only once. Source material: PBMCs. The sequence came from a man aged 25-45 years in good health and CMV-seronegative.

The CDR3 DNA reads as TGTGCCAGCAGCCCGGGACAGGGGAACACTGAAGCTTTCTTT. Translating gives CASSPGQGNTEAFF. The genes are TRBV5-6 and TRBJ1-1; the match to TRBD1 covers 9 bases. Germline V gene lookup returns CDR1 SGHDT and CDR2 YYEEEE. The J segment lost 1 base and the V segment lost 4 bases, leaving 2 bases of the junction unmatched. The CDR3 runs 14 residues.